These 20 T cell receptor beta chains were all obtained from the same sample, sequenced in a study of T cells in Graves' hyperthyroidism and ophthalmopathy. Amplified regions were TCR beta CDR3 sequences from RNA transcripts. The TCR CDR3 was amplified in a first-round RT-PCR using the HTBI primer set. TCRdb recomputed calls from the multiplex PCR reads with MiXCR, one row per CDR3 protein. The table records nearly 600,000 distinct CDR3 sequences, about 15% of them present only once. Sequenced material: blood. The receptor set was obtained from a woman in her 30s with Graves' hyperthyroidism that later progressed to Graves' ophthalmopathy.

This chain joins TRBV6-1 and TRBJ2-7; D is ambiguous. This CDR3 is built from 13 residues. Trimming removed 5 bases from V and 7 bases from J, with 15 bases in between. The V gene's germline CDR1 is MNHNS and CDR2 SASEGT. CDR3 coding DNA: TGTGCCAGCAGTTTACGATCTGGGGATGAGCAGTACTTC. As protein: CASSLRSGDEQYF.

V usage is TRBV20-1 and J usage is TRBJ2-7; TRBD2 matches 8 bases. Germline CDR1 DFQATT, CDR2 SNEGSKA (reference sequence). Germline trimming cut 6 bases from V and 1 base from J; bases unmatched to any gene: 11. The CDR3 is 15 amino acids. The CDR3 reads CSAVSGSKQSYEQYF. The CDR3 DNA reads as TGCAGTGCAGTCAGCGGGAGCAAGCAGTCCTACGAGCAGTACTTC.

The chain uses TRBV29-1 and TRBJ2-1, with D uncertain. This CDR3 comprises 14 residues. Germline loops: CDR1 SQVTM, CDR2 ANQGSEA. V dropped 4 bases and J dropped 9 bases, with 19 bases sitting between them. The CDR3 DNA follows: TGCAGCGTTGTAATTATTAAGAAGTGCAGTGAGCAGTTCTTC. Protein product: CSVVIIKKCSEQFF.

This clonotype was seen many times. This chain uses TRBV12-5 with TRBJ1-5, with TRBD1 as a possible D gene (5 bases). CDR1 LGHNT and CDR2 FRNRAP come from the germline V gene. The CDR3 extends over 13 amino acids. Trimming pared 7 bases from V and 2 bases from J, leaving 9 bases between. The CDR3 coding sequence is TGTGCTAGTGCCCTGACAGGCAATCAGCCCCAGCATTTT. Protein: CASALTGNQPQHF.

V and J are TRBV6-4 and TRBJ2-1, with 7 bases matching TRBD1. Germline V CDR1 and CDR2: MRHNA, SNTAGT. Trimming cost V 8 bases and J 2 bases; bases outside gene matches: 3. The CDR3 sequence is 13 residues long. This chain's CDR3 is CASRGGTYNEQFF. The CDR3 DNA is TGTGCCAGCCGAGGGGGCACCTACAATGAGCAGTTCTTC.

This clonotype was picked up many times. The chain uses TRBV14 and TRBJ1-2, with D uncertain. CDR3 length equals 15 residues. Germline V gene lookup returns CDR1 SGHDN and CDR2 FVKESK. Trimming left V 6 bases short and J 7 bases short, with 21 bases between. CDR3 DNA: TGTGCCAGCAGACCAGACCATCTCCTCGGTGGTGGCTACACCTTC. Translating it yields CASRPDHLLGGGYTF. Full variable domain (remainder filled in from reference TRBV14 and TRBJ1-2): EAGVTQFPSHSVIEKGQTVTLRCDPISGHDNLYWYRRVMGKEIKFLLHFVKESKQDESGMPNNRFLAERTGGTYSTLKVQPAELEDSGVYFCASRPDHLLGGGYTFGSGTRLTVV.

This clonotype has a count of ten or more. This CDR3 is CASTGGGVSSGNTIYF. In DNA, the CDR3 is TGTGCCAGCACCGGTGGAGGGGTGAGCTCTGGAAACACCATATATTTT. This rearrangement joins TRBV6-1 to TRBJ1-3; the D gene is possibly TRBD1 (5 bases). V was cut by 7 bases and J by 0 bases, with 16 bases left in between. Per the germline V gene, CDR1 is MNHNS and CDR2 is SASEGT. This CDR3 contains 16 residues.

This clonotype was observed at least ten times. The chain has TRBV30 and TRBJ1-2, with D tentatively TRBD1 (6 bases). The V end lost 2 bases, the J end lost 8 bases, and 15 bases lay between the germline ends. The CDR3 totals 13 residues. Per germline, CDR1 GTSNPN and CDR2 SVGIG (reference sequence). CDR3 sequence (DNA): TGTGCCTGGAGTAGCACTACAGGGCGCGGCTACACCTTC. It specifies CAWSSTTGRGYTF.

The table lists this clonotype with many counts. This chain uses TRBV27 with TRBJ1-5; no definite D call. Trimming removed 6 bases from V and 3 bases from J, with 6 bases in between. Germline lookup yields CDR1 MNHEY and CDR2 SMNVEV (reference sequence). This CDR3 contains 12 residues. As DNA, the CDR3 is TGTGCCAGCAGAAACAACAATCAGCCCCAGCATTTT. It codes for CASRNNNQPQHF.

There are many counts of this clonotype. The V and J genes are TRBV19 and TRBJ2-7, with D unclear. Germline CDR1 is LNHDA and CDR2 is SQIVND (reference sequence). This CDR3 contains 13 residues. V was shortened by 0 bases and J by 3 bases, with 6 bases between the two germline ends. For the CDR3, the DNA is TGTGCCAGTAGTATAGACCGTTACTACGAGCAGTACTTC. This encodes CASSIDRYYEQYF.

There are a few counts of this clonotype. The chain joins TRBV19 to TRBJ1-1; D ambiguous. The CDR3 runs 13 residues. Germline V lookup: CDR1 LNHDA, CDR2 SQIVND (reference sequence). Trimming pared 10 bases from V and 0 bases from J, leaving 12 bases between. In nucleotides, the CDR3 is TGTGCCACCTCCGCGGCCTTGAACACTGAAGCTTTCTTT. Translating gives CATSAALNTEAFF.

The V and J genes are TRBV5-5 and TRBJ2-7; 8 positions agree with TRBD1. The CDR3 has 15 residues. CDR1 SGHKS and CDR2 YYEKEE come from the germline V gene (reference sequence). J lost 3 bases, V lost 3 bases, and 8 bases had no gene match. The CDR3 here is CASSSSRTGLYEQYF. In DNA, the CDR3 is TGTGCCAGCAGCTCATCGAGGACAGGGCTCTACGAGCAGTACTTC.

The chain carries TRBV11-1 and TRBJ2-3; D is ambiguous. CDR3 length equals 14 residues. CDR1 is SGHAT and CDR2 is FQDESV in the germline V gene (reference sequence). The V and J ends lost 5 bases and 4 bases respectively, with 13 bases between them. For the CDR3, the DNA is TGTGCCAGCAGCGCCCCCGGACGGGCAGATACGCAGTATTTT. As protein: CASSAPGRADTQYF.

Ten or more counts support this clonotype. The chain uses TRBV4-2 and TRBJ1-1, with a weak D call TRBD1 (6 bases). V was clipped by 0 bases and J by 5 bases, with 13 bases between them. The CDR3 has 15 amino acids. Germline V gives CDR1 LGHNA, CDR2 YNFKEQ. The CDR3 DNA is TGTGCCAGCAGCCAAGATGGGGGGGCGAAGACTGAAGCTTTCTTT. Translating gives CASSQDGGAKTEAFF.

This clonotype occurred many times. This sequence joins TRBV12-3 or TRBV12-4 and TRBJ2-7, with TRBD1 matching 7 bases. The junction had 6 bases not matched to a gene; V was cut back by 4 bases and J by 3 bases. CDR3 length: 14 amino acids. As DNA, the CDR3 is TGTGCCAGCAGTTGGACAGGCCACTACTACGAGCAGTACTTC. Encoded protein: CASSWTGHYYEQYF.

This clonotype was counted ten times or more. The chain carries TRBV19 and TRBJ1-3; D is unclear. CDR3 size: 16 residues. V was trimmed by 4 bases and J by 0 bases, leaving 13 bases between them. Germline CDR1 and CDR2: LNHDA and SQIVND (reference sequence). The CDR3 bases are TGTGCCAGTAGTAGCCAAGGACGGATCTCTGGAAACACCATATATTTT. It codes for CASSSQGRISGNTIYF. The full variable domain, with the rest looked up from reference TRBV19 and TRBJ1-3, is DGGITQSPKYLFRKEGQNVTLSCEQNLNHDAMYWYRQDPGQGLRLIYYSQIVNDFQKGDIAEGYSVSREKKESFPLTVTSAQKNPTAFYLCASSSQGRISGNTIYFGEGSWLTVV.

In its sample, this clonotype was seen many times. The chain joins TRBV20-1 to TRBJ1-2, with 9 bases aligning to TRBD1. The trim removed 4 bases at V and 3 bases at J, leaving 6 bases unmatched. This CDR3 has 14 residues. CDR1 and CDR2 from the germline V gene are DFQATT and SNEGSKA (reference sequence). The chain's CDR3 is CSAKRTGGYYGYTF. CDR3 sequence (DNA): TGCAGTGCTAAACGAACAGGGGGCTACTATGGCTACACCTTC.

At least ten counts were recorded for this clonotype. The chain recombines TRBV6-1 with TRBJ1-6, with 9 bases identical to TRBD1. CDR1 MNHNS and CDR2 SASEGT come from the germline V gene. CDR3 size: 15 residues. V gave up 4 bases and J gave up 3 bases; unmatched junction bases: 1. CDR3 bases: TGTGCCAGCAGTGGGGACAGGGACTATAATTCACCCCTCCACTTT. It codes for CASSGDRDYNSPLHF.

This clonotype has at least ten counts. The genes are TRBV20-1 and TRBJ2-7; D possibly corresponds to TRBD1 (6 bases). Germline V CDR1 and CDR2: DFQATT, SNEGSKA (reference sequence). The CDR3 is made up of 13 amino acids. V was pared by 0 bases and J by 3 bases, with 9 bases between. CDR3 DNA sequence: TGCAGTGCTAGAGAGGACAGAATCTACGAGCAGTACTTC. This translates into CSAREDRIYEQYF.

This clonotype was seen many times. This rearrangement joins TRBV27 to TRBJ2-1; D unclear. The CDR3 contains 12 residues. Germline loops: CDR1 MNHEY, CDR2 SMNVEV (reference sequence). V dropped 5 bases and J dropped 8 bases, with 10 bases sitting between them. Written as DNA, the CDR3 is TGTGCCAGCAGTCCCAGCCTCGATGAGCAGTTCTTC. Encoded protein: CASSPSLDEQFF.